This entry features one T cell receptor beta chain sequence. This specimen includes other DNA sequences encoding the same CDR3. Libraries were prepared by immunoSEQ multiplex PCR; TCRdb keeps only in-frame clonotypes and omits some of them. The table shows 150,000 to 200,000 clones, with approximately 90% occurring only once. This specimen belongs to a study of blood T cell repertoires in COVID-19. Turning to the study itself: Nucleic acid was either cDNA or gDNA, and it came from T cells, B-cell-depleted T cells, or PBMCs.

Germline V gene lookup returns CDR1 SQVTM and CDR2 ANQGSEA. Deletions cut 5 bases from V and 0 bases from J, with 10 bases between. The CDR3 spans 13 residues. The clonotype was recovered from a man aged 18 to 29 who had recovered from COVID-19. This chain connects TRBV29-1 to TRBJ1-1; D may be TRBD1 (6 bases). The sample taken for sequencing was peripheral blood. The CDR3 sequence: CSVSGHLNTEAFF. DNA for the CDR3: TGCAGCGTTTCGGGACACCTGAACACTGAAGCTTTCTTT.